This TCR beta chain was captured by sequencing in a study of read filtering for tumor transcriptome and immune sequencing. Findings and limits, study-wide: Compared with RNA-seq, IR-seq gave much higher clonotype depth and reliability.

The library was built from roughly 400 ng RNA with molecular barcoded adaptors for alpha/delta and beta/gamma chains. MiXCR, applied by TCRdb to the reads, yields one record per CDR3 protein. Among 45,000 to 55,000 distinct CDR3 sequences listed, roughly 12% were seen once. Regarding this clonotype: Its antigen is unknown. The junction departs from germline at one end; a sequencing error may be responsible.

The CDR3 runs 15 residues. CDR1 and CDR2 from the germline V gene are MNHNY and SVGAGI (reference sequence). Bone marrow was sampled from every patient at the time of active disease. V gene TRBV6-6 combines with J gene TRBJ2-6, with 8 bases matching TRBD2. This receptor was obtained from a donor aged 40 or over with multiple myeloma. The specimen sequenced was a population of CD138-negative cells sorted from bone marrow. This CDR3 is CASSLSGTGTNVLTF. CDR3 sequence (DNA): TGTGCCAGCAGTCTTAGCGGGACTGGGACCAACGTCCTGACTTTC.